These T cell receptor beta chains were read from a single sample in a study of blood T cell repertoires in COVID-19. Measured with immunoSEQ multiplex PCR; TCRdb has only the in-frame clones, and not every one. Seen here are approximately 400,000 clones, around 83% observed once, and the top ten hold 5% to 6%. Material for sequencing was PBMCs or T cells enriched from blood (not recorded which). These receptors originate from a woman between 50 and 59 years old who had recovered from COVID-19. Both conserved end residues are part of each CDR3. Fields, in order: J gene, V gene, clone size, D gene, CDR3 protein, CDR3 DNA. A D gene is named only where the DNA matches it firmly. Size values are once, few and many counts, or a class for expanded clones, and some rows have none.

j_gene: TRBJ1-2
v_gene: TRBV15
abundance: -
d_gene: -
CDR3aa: CATSRDPRDYGYTF
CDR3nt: TGTGCCACCAGCAGAGATCCCAGGGACTATGGCTACACCTTC

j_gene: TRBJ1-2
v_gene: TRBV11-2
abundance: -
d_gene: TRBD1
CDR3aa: CASTKQGVDYGYTF
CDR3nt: TGTGCCAGCACCAAACAGGGGGTGGACTATGGCTACACCTTC

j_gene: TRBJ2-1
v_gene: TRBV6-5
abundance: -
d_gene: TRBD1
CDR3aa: CASSPYGTGGGEQFF
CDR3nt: TGTGCCAGCAGTCCCTACGGGACAGGGGGGGGTGAGCAGTTCTTC

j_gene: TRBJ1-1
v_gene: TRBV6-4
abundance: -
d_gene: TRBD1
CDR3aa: CASSARQGSAEAFF
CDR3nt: TGTGCCAGCAGTGCCAGACAGGGCAGCGCTGAAGCTTTCTTT

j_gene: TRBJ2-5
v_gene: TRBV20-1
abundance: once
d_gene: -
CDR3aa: CSASDPVLKETQYF
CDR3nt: TGCAGTGCTAGTGACCCCGTCTTAAAAGAGACCCAGTACTTC

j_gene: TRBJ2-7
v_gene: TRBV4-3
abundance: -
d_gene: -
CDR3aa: CASSQVGGAGEQYF
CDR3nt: TGCGCCAGCAGCCAAGTAGGTGGGGCTGGCGAGCAGTACTTC

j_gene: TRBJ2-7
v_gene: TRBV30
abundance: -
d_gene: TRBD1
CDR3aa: CAGSRDSLTYEQYF
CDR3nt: TGTGCCGGCAGCCGGGACAGTCTCACCTACGAGCAGTACTTC

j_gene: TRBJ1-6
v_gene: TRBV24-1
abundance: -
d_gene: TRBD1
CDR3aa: CATSGVRDRDNSPLHF
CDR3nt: TGTGCCACCAGTGGCGTTCGGGACAGGGATAATTCACCCCTCCACTTT

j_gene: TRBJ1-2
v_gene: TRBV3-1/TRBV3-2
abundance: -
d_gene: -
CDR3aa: CASSKGLLYGYTF
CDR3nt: TGTGCCAGCAGCAAGGGACTCCTTTATGGCTACACCTTC

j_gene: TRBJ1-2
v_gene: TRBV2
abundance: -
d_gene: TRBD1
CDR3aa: CASSEPNNYRDSRSYGYTF
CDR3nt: TGTGCCAGCAGTGAGCCGAACAACTATCGGGACAGCCGAAGTTATGGCTACACCTTC

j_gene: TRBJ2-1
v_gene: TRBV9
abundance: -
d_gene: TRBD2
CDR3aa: CASSVAGGTSGSPWGNEQFF
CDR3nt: TGTGCCAGCAGCGTAGCGGGAGGGACTAGCGGGAGCCCCTGGGGGAATGAGCAGTTCTTC

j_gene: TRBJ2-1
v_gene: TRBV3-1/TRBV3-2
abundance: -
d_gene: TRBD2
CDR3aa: CASSQGLAGFNEQFF
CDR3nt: TGTGCCAGCAGCCAAGGCCTAGCGGGATTCAATGAGCAGTTCTTC

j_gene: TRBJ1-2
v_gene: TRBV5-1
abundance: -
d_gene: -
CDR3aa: CASSLVWGQANYGYTF
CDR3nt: TGCGCCAGCAGCTTGGTCTGGGGACAAGCTAACTATGGCTACACCTTC

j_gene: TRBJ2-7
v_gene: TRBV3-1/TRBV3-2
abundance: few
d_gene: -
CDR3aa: CASSQVQAGEQYF
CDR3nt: TGTGCCAGCAGCCAAGTCCAAGCGGGCGAGCAGTACTTC

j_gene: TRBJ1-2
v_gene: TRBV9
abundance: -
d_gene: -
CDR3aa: CASSVGGTANGYTF
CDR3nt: TGTGCCAGCAGCGTAGGTGGGACTGCTAATGGCTACACCTTC

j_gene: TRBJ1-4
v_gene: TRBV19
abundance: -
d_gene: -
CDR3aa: CASSRAHDEKLFF
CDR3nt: TGTGCCAGTAGTAGAGCTCACGATGAAAAACTGTTTTTT

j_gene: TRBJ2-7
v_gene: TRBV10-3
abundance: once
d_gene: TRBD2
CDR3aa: CAISESIPGLVREQYF
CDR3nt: TGTGCCATCAGTGAGTCGATCCCGGGACTAGTGCGCGAGCAGTACTTC

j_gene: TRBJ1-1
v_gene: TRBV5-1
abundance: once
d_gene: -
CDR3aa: CASSRGTGDTEAFF
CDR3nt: TGCGCCAGCAGCCGGGGGACGGGCGACACTGAAGCTTTCTTT

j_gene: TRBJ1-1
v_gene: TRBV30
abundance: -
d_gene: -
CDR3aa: CAWSVQGWGEAFF
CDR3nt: TGTGCCTGGAGTGTGCAGGGTTGGGGTGAAGCTTTCTTT

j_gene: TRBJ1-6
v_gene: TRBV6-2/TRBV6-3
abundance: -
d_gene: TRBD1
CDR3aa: CASTPGTGGYSPLHF
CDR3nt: TGTGCCAGCACCCCCGGGACAGGGGGTTATTCACCCCTCCACTTT

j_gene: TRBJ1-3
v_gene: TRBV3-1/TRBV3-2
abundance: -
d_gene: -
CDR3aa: CASSQDFKISGNTIYF
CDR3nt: TGTGCCAGCAGCCAAGATTTCAAAATTTCTGGAAACACCATATATTTT

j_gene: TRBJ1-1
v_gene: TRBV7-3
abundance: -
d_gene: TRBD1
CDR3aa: CASSTGTGATEAFF
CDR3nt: TGTGCCAGCAGCACCGGGACAGGGGCCACTGAAGCTTTCTTT

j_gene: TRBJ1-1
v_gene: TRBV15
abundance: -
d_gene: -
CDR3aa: CATSSQGNMNTEAFF
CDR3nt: TGTGCCACCAGCAGTCAGGGAAACATGAACACTGAAGCTTTCTTT

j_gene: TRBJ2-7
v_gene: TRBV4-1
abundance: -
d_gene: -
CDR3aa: CASSPGETNRFSEQYF
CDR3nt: TGCGCCAGCAGCCCCGGAGAGACGAACAGGTTTAGCGAGCAGTACTTC

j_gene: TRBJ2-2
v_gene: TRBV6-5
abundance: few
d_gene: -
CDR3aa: CASEALAGELFF
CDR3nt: TGTGCCTCGGAGGCGCTGGCCGGGGAGCTGTTTTTT

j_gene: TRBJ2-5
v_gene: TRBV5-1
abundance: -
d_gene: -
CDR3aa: CASSLGSQGLETQYF
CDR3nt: TGCGCCAGCAGCTTGGGCTCACAGGGCTTGGAGACCCAGTACTTC

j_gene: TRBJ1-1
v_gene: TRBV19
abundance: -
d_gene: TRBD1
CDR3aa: CASGQGVNTEAFF
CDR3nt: TGTGCCAGTGGACAGGGAGTGAACACTGAAGCTTTCTTT

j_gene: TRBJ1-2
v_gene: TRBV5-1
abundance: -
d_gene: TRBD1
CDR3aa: CASSLEGAGYGYTF
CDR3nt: TGCGCCAGCAGTTTGGAGGGGGCTGGCTATGGCTACACCTTC

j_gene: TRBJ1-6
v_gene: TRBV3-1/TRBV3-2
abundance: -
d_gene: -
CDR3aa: CASGQGVNSPLHF
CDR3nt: TGTGCCAGCGGGCAGGGTGTTAATTCACCCCTCCACTTT

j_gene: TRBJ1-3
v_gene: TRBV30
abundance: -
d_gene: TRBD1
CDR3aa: CAWSVQGTGNTIYF
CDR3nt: TGTGCCTGGAGTGTACAGGGGACTGGAAACACCATATATTTT

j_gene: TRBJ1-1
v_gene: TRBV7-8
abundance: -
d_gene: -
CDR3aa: CASSLLVDMNTEAFF
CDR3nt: TGTGCCAGCAGCTTATTGGTAGACATGAACACTGAAGCTTTCTTT

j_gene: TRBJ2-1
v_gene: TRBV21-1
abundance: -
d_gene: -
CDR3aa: CASSNSPGLAGEAHTGFF
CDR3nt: TGTGCCAGCAGCAATAGTCCGGGACTAGCGGGGGAAGCGCATACCGGGTTCTTC

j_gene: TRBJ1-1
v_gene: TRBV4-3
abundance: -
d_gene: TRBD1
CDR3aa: CASSQDPAGGKSEAFF
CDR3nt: TGCGCCAGCAGCCAAGATCCGGCAGGGGGCAAATCTGAAGCTTTCTTT

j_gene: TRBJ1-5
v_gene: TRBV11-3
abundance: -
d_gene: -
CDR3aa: CASSYPRVSNQPQHF
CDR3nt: TGTGCCAGCAGCTACCCCCGAGTAAGCAATCAGCCCCAGCATTTT

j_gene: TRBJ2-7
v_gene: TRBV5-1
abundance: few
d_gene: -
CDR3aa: CASSLVPRGDYEQYF
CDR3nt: TGCGCCAGCAGCTTGGTTCCTAGGGGCGACTACGAGCAGTACTTC

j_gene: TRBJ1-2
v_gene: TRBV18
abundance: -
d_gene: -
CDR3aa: CASSQTGTPSTGPYGYTF
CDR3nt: TGTGCCAGCTCCCAAACCGGGACACCGTCTACCGGCCCCTATGGCTACACCTTC

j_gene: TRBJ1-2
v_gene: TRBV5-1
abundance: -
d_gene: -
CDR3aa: CASSLAALTGNYGYTF
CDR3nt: TGCGCCAGCAGCTTGGCCGCCTTGACGGGGAACTATGGCTACACCTTC

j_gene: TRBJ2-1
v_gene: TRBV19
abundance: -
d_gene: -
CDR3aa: CASSINWRGEQFF
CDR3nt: TGTGCCAGTAGTATAAACTGGAGGGGTGAGCAGTTCTTC

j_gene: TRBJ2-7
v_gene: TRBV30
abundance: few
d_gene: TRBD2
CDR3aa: CAWSVGAGGHSYEQYF
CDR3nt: TGTGCCTGGAGTGTAGGAGCGGGAGGGCATTCCTACGAGCAGTACTTC

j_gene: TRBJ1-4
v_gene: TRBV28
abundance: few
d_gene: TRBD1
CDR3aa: CASSPMENRGKEEKLFF
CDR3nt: TGTGCCAGCAGTCCGATGGAGAACAGGGGGAAGGAGGAAAAACTGTTTTTT

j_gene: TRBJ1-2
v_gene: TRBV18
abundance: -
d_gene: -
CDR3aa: CASSYSYGYTF
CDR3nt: TGTGCCAGCTCATACAGTTATGGCTACACCTTC

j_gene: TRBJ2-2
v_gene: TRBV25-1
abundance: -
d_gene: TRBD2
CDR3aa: CASSESSGSVVTGELFF
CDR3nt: TGTGCCAGCAGTGAATCTAGCGGGAGTGTTGTCACCGGGGAGCTGTTTTTT

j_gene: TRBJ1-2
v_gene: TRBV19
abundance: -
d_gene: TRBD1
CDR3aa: CASSPRQGKNYGYTF
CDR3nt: TGTGCCAGTAGTCCGAGACAGGGTAAAAACTATGGCTACACCTTC

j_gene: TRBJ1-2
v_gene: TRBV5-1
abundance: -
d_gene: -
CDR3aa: CASNPGADNYGYTF
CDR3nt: TGCGCCAGCAATCCCGGAGCGGATAACTATGGCTACACCTTC

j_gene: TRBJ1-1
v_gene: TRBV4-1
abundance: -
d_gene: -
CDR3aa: CASSQEGGLNTEAFF
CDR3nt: TGCGCCAGCAGCCAAGAAGGAGGGTTAAACACTGAAGCTTTCTTT

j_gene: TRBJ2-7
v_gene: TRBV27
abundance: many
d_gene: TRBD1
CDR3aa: CASSLGRDSSYEQYF
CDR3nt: TGTGCCAGCAGTTTAGGTCGGGACAGCTCCTACGAGCAGTACTTC

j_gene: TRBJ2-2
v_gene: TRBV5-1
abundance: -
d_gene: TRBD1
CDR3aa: CASSLRQGHTGELFF
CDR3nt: TGCGCCAGCAGCTTGAGACAGGGTCACACCGGGGAGCTGTTTTTT

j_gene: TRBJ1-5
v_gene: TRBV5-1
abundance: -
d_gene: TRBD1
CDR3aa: CASSPDREGQPQHF
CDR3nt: TGCGCCAGCAGCCCAGACAGGGAAGGTCAGCCCCAGCATTTT